A single sample gave rise to the 12 T cell receptor beta chains below, sequenced in a study of blood T cell repertoires in COVID-19. TCRdb's copy holds only in-frame clones and misses some; the assay was immunoSEQ multiplex PCR. The table lists approximately 200,000 clones, about 83% of them singletons. The source material was peripheral blood. These receptors were collected from a man between 60 and 75 years old who had recovered from COVID-19.

The chain's CDR3 is CASSPGQVPNQPQHF. In DNA, the CDR3 is TGCGCCAGCAGCCCGGGACAGGTACCCAATCAGCCCCAGCATTTT. This chain uses TRBV5-1 with TRBJ1-5, with 8 bases identical to TRBD1. CDR3 length: 15 residues. CDR1 SGHRS and CDR2 YFSETQ come from the germline V gene. Trimming removed 4 bases from V and 3 bases from J; junction bases left unmatched: 6. The whole variable domain, filled in from reference TRBV5-1 and TRBJ1-5, reads KAGVTQTPRYLIKTRGQQVTLSCSPISGHRSVSWYQQTPGQGLQFLFEYFSETQRNKGNFPGRFSGRQFSNSRSEMNVSTLELGDSALYLCASSPGQVPNQPQHFGDGTRLSIL.

CDR3 sequence: CASSLDRGQYEQYF. The DNA for the CDR3 is TGCGCCAGCAGCCTTGACAGGGGGCAGTACGAGCAGTACTTC. The V and J genes are TRBV4-3 and TRBJ2-7; the match to TRBD1 covers 10 bases. Germline values: CDR1 LGHNA, CDR2 YSLEER. The V gene end was trimmed by 4 bases and the J gene end by 4 bases; junction bases not matched to a gene: 4. This CDR3 spans 14 amino acids.

This clone was picked up a small number of times. V gene TRBV14 combines with J gene TRBJ2-2, with TRBD1 identical over 9 bases. The trim removed 1 base at V and 7 bases at J, leaving 7 bases unmatched. Germline V CDR1 and CDR2: SGHDN, FVKESK. The CDR3 contains 16 residues. The CDR3 region is CASSQALDRGFGELFF. CDR3 nucleotides: TGTGCCAGCAGCCAAGCTTTGGACAGGGGTTTCGGGGAGCTGTTTTTT.

The CDR3 reads CASRGVPNRALGPQHF. In DNA, the CDR3 is TGTGCCAGCAGGGGGGTTCCTAACAGGGCTTTGGGGCCCCAGCATTTT. The chain joins TRBV2 to TRBJ1-5, with a weak D call TRBD1 (6 bases). CDR1 is SNHLY and CDR2 is FYNNEI in the germline V gene. V was trimmed by 6 bases and J by 9 bases, leaving 24 bases between them. The CDR3 spans 16 residues.

The genes are TRBV12-3 or TRBV12-4 and TRBJ1-2; 8 positions agree with TRBD1. V gave up 7 bases and J gave up 4 bases; unmatched junction bases: 5. The CDR3 has 13 residues. The CDR3 region is CASILDRVYGYTF. Written as DNA, the CDR3 is TGTGCCAGCATTCTGGACAGGGTCTATGGCTACACCTTC.

This chain connects TRBV2 to TRBJ1-2; 8 bases align to TRBD1. This CDR3 spans 12 amino acids. V trimming: 11 bases; J trimming: 7 bases; junction bases outside the gene matches: 9. Per germline, CDR1 SNHLY and CDR2 FYNNEI. The chain's CDR3 is CAGGQGSSGYTF. For the CDR3, the DNA is TGTGCCGGAGGACAGGGCTCATCTGGCTACACCTTC.

The chain uses TRBV6-2 or TRBV6-3 and TRBJ1-2; tentative D call: TRBD1 (6 bases). CDR1 MNHEY and CDR2 SVGEGT come from the germline V gene. Trimming stripped 6 bases from V and 3 bases from J, with 14 bases between. The CDR3 extends over 14 amino acids. The CDR3 loop is CASSRGGADYGYTF. CDR3 sequence (DNA): TGTGCCAGCAGCCGCGGGGGGGCCGACTATGGCTACACCTTC.

The V gene is TRBV9, the J gene TRBJ2-3; TRBD2 matches at 10 bases. The CDR3 extends over 16 amino acids. From germline, CDR1 is SGDLS and CDR2 YYNGEE. V shed 0 bases, J shed 2 bases, and the junction held 3 bases outside the gene matches. The CDR3 spells CASSVGAGGVTDTQYF. CDR3 coding DNA: TGTGCCAGCAGCGTAGGAGCGGGGGGGGTCACAGATACGCAGTATTTT.

This rearrangement joins TRBV12-3 or TRBV12-4 to TRBJ2-7, with 10 bases identical to TRBD2. The CDR3 contains 13 residues. The V gene end was trimmed by 7 bases and the J gene end by 2 bases; junction bases not matched to a gene: 2. The DNA for the CDR3 is TGTGCCAGCAAAGCGGGGGGGGCCTACGAGCAGTACTTC. Translating gives CASKAGGAYEQYF.

The rearrangement uses TRBV1 and TRBJ2-2; TRBD1, the D gene given by the table, was not confirmed from the DNA. TRBV1 is assigned pseudogene status. The CDR3 runs 17 residues. CDR3 protein: CTSSQDRGGVARRELFF. The CDR3 nucleotides are TGCACCAGCAGCCAAGATCGAGGGGGCGTTGCTAGAAGGGAGCTGTTTTTT.

The chain carries TRBV11-2 and TRBJ1-6; D is unresolved. Germline assignment: CDR1 SGHAT and CDR2 FQNNGV. V was trimmed by 5 bases and J by 8 bases, leaving 10 bases between them. The CDR3 has 13 residues. The CDR3 reads CASSLAGYSPLHF. The CDR3 nucleotides are TGTGCCAGCAGCCTTGCGGGGTATTCACCCCTCCACTTT.

V usage is TRBV5-1 and J usage is TRBJ2-5; 7 bases line up with TRBD1. The length of the CDR3 is 14 residues. V lost 2 bases to trimming and J lost 5 bases; unmatched junction nucleotides: 6. Germline assignment: CDR1 SGHRS and CDR2 YFSETQ. The CDR3 region has the DNA TGCGCCAGCAGCTTCGGACAGGACTGGGAGACCCAGTACTTC. It codes for CASSFGQDWETQYF.